This TCR beta chain comes out of a study of control samples from healthy donors and cancer patients. Here immunoSEQ multiplex PCR was the method, and the copy in TCRdb shows in-frame clones only, minus some. The profile shows more than 65,000 clones, approximately 86% of them singletons. This clone was counted at least ten times. The sample contains more than one DNA sequence encoding this CDR3. Germline assignment: CDR1 LNHNV and CDR2 YYDKDF (reference sequence). This CDR3 region has 14 residues. Losses at the gene ends were 5 bases for V and 2 bases for J; bases not matched to a gene: 3. The sample comprised blood. The V gene is TRBV15, the J gene TRBJ2-7, with TRBD1 identical over 10 bases. This TCR derives from a man in his sixties in good health. As DNA, the CDR3 is TGTGCCACCAGCCGGGACAGGGGTCCCTACGAGCAGTACTTC. Protein: CATSRDRGPYEQYF. The complete variable domain, with remaining parts taken from reference TRBV15 and TRBJ2-7, reads DAMVIQNPRYQVTQFGKPVTLSCSQTLNHNVMYWYQQKSSQAPKLLFHYYDKDFNNEADTPDNFQSRRPNTSFCFLDIRSPGLGDTAMYLCATSRDRGPYEQYFGPGTRLTVT.